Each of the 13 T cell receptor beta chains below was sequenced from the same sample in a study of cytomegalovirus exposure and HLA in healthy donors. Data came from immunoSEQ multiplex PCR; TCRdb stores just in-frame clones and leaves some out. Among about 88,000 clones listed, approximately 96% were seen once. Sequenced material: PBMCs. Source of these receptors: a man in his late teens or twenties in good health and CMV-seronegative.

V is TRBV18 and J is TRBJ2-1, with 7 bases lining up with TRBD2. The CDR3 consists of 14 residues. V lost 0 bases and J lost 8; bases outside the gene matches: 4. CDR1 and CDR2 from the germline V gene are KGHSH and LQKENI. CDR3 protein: CASSPPAGVYEQFF. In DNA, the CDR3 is TGTGCCAGCTCACCACCGGCGGGAGTCTATGAGCAGTTCTTC.

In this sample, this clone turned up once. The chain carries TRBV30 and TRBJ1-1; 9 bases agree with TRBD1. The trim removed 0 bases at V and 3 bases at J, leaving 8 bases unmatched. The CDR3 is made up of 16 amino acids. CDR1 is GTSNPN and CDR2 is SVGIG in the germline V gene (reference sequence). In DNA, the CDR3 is TGTGCCTGGAGTGTTCCTGTTGGACAGGGGTACACTGAAGCTTTCTTT. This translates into CAWSVPVGQGYTEAFF.

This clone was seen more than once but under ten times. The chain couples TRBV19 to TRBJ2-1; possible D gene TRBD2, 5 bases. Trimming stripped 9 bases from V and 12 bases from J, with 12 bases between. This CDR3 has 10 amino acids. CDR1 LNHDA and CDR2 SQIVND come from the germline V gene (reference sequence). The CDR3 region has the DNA TGTGCCAGAAAGCTTGGGAGGCAGTTCTTC. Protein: CARKLGRQFF. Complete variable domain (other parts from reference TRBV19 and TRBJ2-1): DGGITQSPKYLFRKEGQNVTLSCEQNLNHDAMYWYRQDPGQGLRLIYYSQIVNDFQKGDIAEGYSVSREKKESFPLTVTSAQKNPTAFYLCARKLGRQFFGPGTRLTVL.

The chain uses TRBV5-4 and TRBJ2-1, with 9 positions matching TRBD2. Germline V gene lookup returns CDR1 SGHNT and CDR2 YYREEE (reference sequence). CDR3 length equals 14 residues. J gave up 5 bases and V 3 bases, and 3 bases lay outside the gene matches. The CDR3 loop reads CASSWRLADNEQFF. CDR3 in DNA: TGTGCCAGCAGCTGGCGACTAGCGGACAATGAGCAGTTCTTC. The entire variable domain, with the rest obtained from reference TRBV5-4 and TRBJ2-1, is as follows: ETGVTQSPTHLIKTRGQQVTLRCSSQSGHNTVSWYQQALGQGPQFIFQYYREEENGRGNFPPRFSGLQFPNYSSELNVNALELDDSALYLCASSWRLADNEQFFGPGTRLTVL.

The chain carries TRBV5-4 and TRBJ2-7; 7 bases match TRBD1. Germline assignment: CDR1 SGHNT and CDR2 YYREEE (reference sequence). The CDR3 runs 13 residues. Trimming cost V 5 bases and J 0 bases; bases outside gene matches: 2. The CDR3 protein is CASRGQSSYEQYF. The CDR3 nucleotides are TGTGCCAGCAGGGGACAGAGCTCCTACGAGCAGTACTTC. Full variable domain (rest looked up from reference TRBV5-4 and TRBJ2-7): ETGVTQSPTHLIKTRGQQVTLRCSSQSGHNTVSWYQQALGQGPQFIFQYYREEENGRGNFPPRFSGLQFPNYSSELNVNALELDDSALYLCASRGQSSYEQYFGPGTRLTVT.

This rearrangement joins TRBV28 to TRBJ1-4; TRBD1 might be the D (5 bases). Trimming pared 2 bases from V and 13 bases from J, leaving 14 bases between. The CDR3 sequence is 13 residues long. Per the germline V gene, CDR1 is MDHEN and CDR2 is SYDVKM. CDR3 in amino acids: CASSLRSRRGLFF. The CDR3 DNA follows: TGTGCCAGCAGTTTACGGAGCCGGAGGGGACTGTTTTTT.

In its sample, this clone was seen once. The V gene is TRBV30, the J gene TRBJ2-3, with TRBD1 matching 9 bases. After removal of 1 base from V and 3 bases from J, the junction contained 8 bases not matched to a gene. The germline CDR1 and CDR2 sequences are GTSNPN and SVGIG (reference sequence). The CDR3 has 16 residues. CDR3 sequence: CAWSEGTGSWTDTQYF. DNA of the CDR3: TGTGCCTGGAGTGAGGGGACAGGGAGTTGGACAGATACGCAGTATTTT. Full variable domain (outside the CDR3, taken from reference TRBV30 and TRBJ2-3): SQTIHQWPATLVQPVGSPLSLECTVEGTSNPNLYWYRQAAGRGLQLLFYSVGIGQISSEVPQNLSASRPQDRQFILSSKKLLLSDSGFYLCAWSEGTGSWTDTQYFGPGTRLTVL.

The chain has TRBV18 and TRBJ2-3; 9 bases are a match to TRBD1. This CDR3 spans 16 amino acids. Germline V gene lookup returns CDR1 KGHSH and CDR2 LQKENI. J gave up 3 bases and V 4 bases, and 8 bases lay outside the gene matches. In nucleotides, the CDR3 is TGTGCCAGCTCACGTACCGGGACAGGGATAACAGATACGCAGTATTTT. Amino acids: CASSRTGTGITDTQYF. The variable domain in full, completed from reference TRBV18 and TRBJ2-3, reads NAGVMQNPRHLVRRRGQEARLRCSPMKGHSHVYWYRQLPEEGLKFMVYLQKENIIDESGMPKERFSAEFPKEGPSILRIQQVVRGDSAAYFCASSRTGTGITDTQYFGPGTRLTVL.

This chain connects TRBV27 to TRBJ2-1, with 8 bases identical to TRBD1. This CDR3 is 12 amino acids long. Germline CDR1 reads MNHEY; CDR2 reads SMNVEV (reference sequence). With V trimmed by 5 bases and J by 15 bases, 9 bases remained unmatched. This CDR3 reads CASSPRTGLVFF. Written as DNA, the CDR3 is TGTGCCAGCAGTCCACGGACAGGGCTGGTGTTCTTC.

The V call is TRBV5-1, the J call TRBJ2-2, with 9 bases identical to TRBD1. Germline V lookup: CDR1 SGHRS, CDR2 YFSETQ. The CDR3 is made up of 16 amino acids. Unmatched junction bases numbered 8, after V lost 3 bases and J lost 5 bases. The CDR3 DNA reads TGCGCCAGCAGCTCAAACGGACAGGGGAGAACCGGGGAGCTGTTTTTT. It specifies CASSSNGQGRTGELFF.

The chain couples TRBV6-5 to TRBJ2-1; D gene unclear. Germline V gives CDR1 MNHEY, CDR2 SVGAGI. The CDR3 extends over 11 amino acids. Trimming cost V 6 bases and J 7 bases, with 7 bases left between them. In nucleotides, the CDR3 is TGTGCCAGCAGCCTAGGTAATGAGCAGTTCTTC. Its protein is CASSLGNEQFF.

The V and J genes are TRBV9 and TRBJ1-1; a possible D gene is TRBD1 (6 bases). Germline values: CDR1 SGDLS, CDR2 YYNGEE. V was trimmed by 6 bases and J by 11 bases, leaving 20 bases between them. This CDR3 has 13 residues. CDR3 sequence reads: CASTPRGLGPAFF. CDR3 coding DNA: TGTGCCAGCACACCCAGGGGATTGGGTCCTGCTTTCTTT.

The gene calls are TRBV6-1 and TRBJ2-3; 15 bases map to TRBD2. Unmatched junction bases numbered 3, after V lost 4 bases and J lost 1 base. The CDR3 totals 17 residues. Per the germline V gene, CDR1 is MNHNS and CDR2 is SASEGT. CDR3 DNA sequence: TGTGCCAGCAGTGGGGGACTAGCGGGAGGAGGCACAGATACGCAGTATTTT. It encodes CASSGGLAGGGTDTQYF.